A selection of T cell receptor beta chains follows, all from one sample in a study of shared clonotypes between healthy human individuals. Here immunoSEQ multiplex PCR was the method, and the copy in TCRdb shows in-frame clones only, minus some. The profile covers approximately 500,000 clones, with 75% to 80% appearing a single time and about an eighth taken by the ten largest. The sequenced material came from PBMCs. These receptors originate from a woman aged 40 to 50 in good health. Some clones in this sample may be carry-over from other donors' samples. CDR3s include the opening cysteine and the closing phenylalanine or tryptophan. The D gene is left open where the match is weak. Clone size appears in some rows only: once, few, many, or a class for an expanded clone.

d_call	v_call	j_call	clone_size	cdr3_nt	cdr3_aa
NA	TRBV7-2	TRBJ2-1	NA	TGTGCCAGCAGCTCCCCAAGGGGGACTCCGCGGCACAATGAGCAGTTCTTC	CASSSPRGTPRHNEQFF
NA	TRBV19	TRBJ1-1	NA	TGTGCCAGTAGTGGCCGAGGGACGGGGAACACTGAAGCTTTCTTT	CASSGRGTGNTEAFF
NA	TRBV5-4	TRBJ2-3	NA	TGTGCCAGCAGCTTGGGGCTTGGGACCACAGATACGCAGTATTTT	CASSLGLGTTDTQYF
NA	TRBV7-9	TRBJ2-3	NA	TGTGCCAGCGCAAAGAGGGGTTTGAGCGATACGCAGTATTTT	CASAKRGLSDTQYF
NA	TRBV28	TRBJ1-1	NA	TGTGCCAGCAGCCGCCCGACAGGAGCCACTGAAGCTTTCTTT	CASSRPTGATEAFF
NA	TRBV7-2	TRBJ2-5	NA	TGTGCCAGCAGCCGCTCCGGTTTTGCGCAAGAGACCCAGTACTTC	CASSRSGFAQETQYF
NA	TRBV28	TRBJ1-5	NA	TGTGCCAGCAGTTTGAACCCCCATCAGCCCCAGCATTTT	CASSLNPHQPQHF
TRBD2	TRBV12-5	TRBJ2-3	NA	TGTGCTAGTGGTTTAGGCCTAGCGGGAAGGGGAGATACGCAGTATTTT	CASGLGLAGRGDTQYF
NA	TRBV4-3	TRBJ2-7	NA	TGCGCCAGCAGCCAAGGCCCTCTCGAGCAGTACTTC	CASSQGPLEQYF
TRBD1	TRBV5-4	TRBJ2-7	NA	TGTGCCAGCAGCTTGGTAGGACAGGACGGGCAGTACTTC	CASSLVGQDGQYF
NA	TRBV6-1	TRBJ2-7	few	TGTGCCAGCAGTGAAGGGGGGACACTCTTATCCTACGAGCAGTACTTC	CASSEGGTLLSYEQYF
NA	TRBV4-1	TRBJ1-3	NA	TGCGCCAGCAGCCAGACACCGAGCTCTGGAAACACCATATATTTT	CASSQTPSSGNTIYF
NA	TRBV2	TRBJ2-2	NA	TGTGCCAGCAGTCAATCGTACGTGTTTAGCACCGGGGAGCTGTTTTTT	CASSQSYVFSTGELFF
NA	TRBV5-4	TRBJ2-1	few	TGTGCCAGCAGCACTCGACAGAACTCCTACAATGAGCAGTTCTTC	CASSTRQNSYNEQFF
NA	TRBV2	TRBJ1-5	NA	TGTGCCAGCATGCCTGGGACGGGATTCAATCAGCCCCAGCATTTT	CASMPGTGFNQPQHF
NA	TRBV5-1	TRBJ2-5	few	TGCGCCAGCAGCTTGCAGGACACCCAAGAGACCCAGTACTTC	CASSLQDTQETQYF
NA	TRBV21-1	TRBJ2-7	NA	TGTGCCAGCATGAAAGACAGTTACGCCTACGAGCAGTACTTC	CASMKDSYAYEQYF
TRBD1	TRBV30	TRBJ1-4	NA	TGTGCCTGGAACAGGGGGGATGAAAAACTGTTTTTT	CAWNRGDEKLFF
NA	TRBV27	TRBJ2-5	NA	TGTGCCAGCAGTTTCGGTTGGCGAGAGACCCAGTACTTC	CASSFGWRETQYF
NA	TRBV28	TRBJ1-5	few	TGTGCCAGCTGGGGCAGGGGCAATCAGCCCCAGCATTTT	CASWGRGNQPQHF
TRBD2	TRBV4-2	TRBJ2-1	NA	TGTGCCAGCAGCCTACCTGGGGCGGGAGGGTACAATGAGCAGTTCTTC	CASSLPGAGGYNEQFF
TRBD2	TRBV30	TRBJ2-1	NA	TGTGCCTGGAGTGTACGGGGCGGGAGGTCTCGCGAGCAGTTCTTC	CAWSVRGGRSREQFF
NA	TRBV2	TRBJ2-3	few	TGTGCCAGCAAGGCAGGTTCCACAGATACGCAGTATTTT	CASKAGSTDTQYF
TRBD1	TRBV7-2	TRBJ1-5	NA	TGTGCCAGCAGCCCGGACAGGGCGGGCAATCAGCCCCAGCATTTT	CASSPDRAGNQPQHF
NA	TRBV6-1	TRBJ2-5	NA	TGTGCCAGCACCCCCGGGGCGAAGGGGACCCAGTACTTC	CASTPGAKGTQYF
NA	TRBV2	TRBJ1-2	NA	TGTGCCAGCAGTGAAACCAGGGTGGAGGGCTACACCTTC	CASSETRVEGYTF
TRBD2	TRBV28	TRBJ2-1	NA	TGTGCCAGCATAGGGGGACTAGCGGGAGGGCCGATTATTCAGACAAGGTCCTACAATGAGCAGTTCTTC	CASIGGLAGGPIIQTRSYNEQFF
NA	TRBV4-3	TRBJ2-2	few	TGCGCCAGCAGCCAAAACTTGGACAGTACGAACACCGGGGAGCTGTTTTTT	CASSQNLDSTNTGELFF
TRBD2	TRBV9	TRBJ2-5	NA	TGTGCCAGCAGCGTAGACGGGAGGAACCAAGAGACCCAGTACTTC	CASSVDGRNQETQYF
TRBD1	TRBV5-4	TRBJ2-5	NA	TGTGCCAGCAGCCCAGGACAGGTTCCACAAGAGACCCAGTACTTC	CASSPGQVPQETQYF
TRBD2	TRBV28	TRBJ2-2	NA	TGTGCCAGCAGTTCCCCCGGGCTAGCGGGAGGGCCGAGAACCGGGGAGCTGTTTTTT	CASSSPGLAGGPRTGELFF